The rows below give T cell receptor beta chains drawn from one sample of a study of identical twins. TCRdb re-called the 5' RACE reads through MiXCR, storing one row per CDR3 protein. The table records 1.5 million to 2 million distinct CDR3 sequences, roughly a third of them present only once. The source material was cord blood. These receptors all come from a newborn girl in good health. CDR3s include the opening cysteine and the closing phenylalanine or tryptophan. A D gene is named only where the DNA matches it firmly. A row's size may be missing; if present it is once, few, many or a size class.

j_call	v_call	clone_size	d_call	cdr3_nt	cdr3_aa
TRBJ2-3	TRBV5-1	few	TRBD1	TGCGCCAGCAGCACCGGGACAGGGCTAACCACAGATACGCAGTATTTT	CASSTGTGLTTDTQYF
TRBJ1-5	TRBV7-2	few	-	TGTGCCAGCAGCTCTGAGGGGGTTCTAGGTCAGCCCCAGCATTTT	CASSSEGVLGQPQHF
TRBJ2-7	TRBV4-2	-	TRBD2	TGTGCCAGCAGCCCTAGACTAGCCGACCCCCCCTACGAGCAGTACTTC	CASSPRLADPPYEQYF
TRBJ2-5	TRBV20-1	few	TRBD1	TGCAGTGCCCCCACCGGGACAGGGGAGACCCAGTACTTC	CSAPTGTGETQYF
TRBJ2-7	TRBV12-3/TRBV12-4	-	TRBD2	TGTGCCAGCAGTTTCTGGCGGGAGGTTTCTAATGAGCAGTACTTC	CASSFWREVSNEQYF
TRBJ2-7	TRBV5-6	-	TRBD1	TGTGCCAGCAGCTACGCGGGACAGGTCCTTCTCTACGGGCAGTACTTC	CASSYAGQVLLYGQYF
TRBJ1-2	TRBV7-2	-	-	TGTGCCAGCAGCTTTACCGGTTTTAACTATGGCTACACCTTC	CASSFTGFNYGYTF
TRBJ2-7	TRBV4-2	-	-	TGTGCCAGCAGCCACGACGGCTCCTACAATGAGCAGTACTTC	CASSHDGSYNEQYF
TRBJ2-7	TRBV12-3/TRBV12-4	-	TRBD2	TGTGCCAGCAGTTTCAGGCCTAGCGGGGGCCTCTCCTACGAGCAGTACTTC	CASSFRPSGGLSYEQYF
TRBJ1-2	TRBV4-2	few	-	TGTGCCAGCAGCCAAGACCACAGGTCCTCTAACTATGGCTACACCTTC	CASSQDHRSSNYGYTF
TRBJ2-5	TRBV20-1	once	-	TGCAGTGCTAGAGTAGGGACAGAGACCCAGTACTTC	CSARVGTETQYF
TRBJ2-5	TRBV20-1	-	TRBD1	TGCAGTGCTAGCCGCGGACAGGGGATATGGGGAGAGACCCAGTACTTC	CSASRGQGIWGETQYF
TRBJ2-1	TRBV7-2	few	-	TGTGCCAGCAGCTTGTTCCCCGGACTAACCTACAATGAGCAGTTCTTC	CASSLFPGLTYNEQFF
TRBJ2-7	TRBV10-1	-	-	TGCGCCAGCAGCAAGGACGGGGGCGACGAGCAGTACTTC	CASSKDGGDEQYF
TRBJ1-2	TRBV12-3/TRBV12-4	-	TRBD1	TGTGCCAGCAGTCCCCGGGGACAGGTCAACTATGGCTACACCTTC	CASSPRGQVNYGYTF
TRBJ2-7	TRBV20-1	-	-	TGCAGTGCCAAAGACGCCCCCGAAAGATACGAGCAGTACTTC	CSAKDAPERYEQYF
TRBJ1-2	TRBV29-1	-	-	TGCAGCGTTGATCCCAGGGAGGGGGGGTATGGCTACACCTTC	CSVDPREGGYGYTF
TRBJ2-1	TRBV5-1	few	-	TGCGCCAGCAGCCGAAGAGCGGGCAATGAGCAGTTCTTC	CASSRRAGNEQFF
TRBJ2-1	TRBV28	-	-	TGTGCCAGCAGTTTATCGACAGACCATGAGCAGTTCTTC	CASSLSTDHEQFF
TRBJ1-1	TRBV7-2	-	-	TGTGCCAGCAGCTTAGGCGGGGGGCTGTTGAACACTGAAGCTTTCTTT	CASSLGGGLLNTEAFF
TRBJ2-1	TRBV4-1	few	TRBD2	TGCGCCAGCAGCCAGGGCGGGAGTCGCAATGAGCAGTTCTTC	CASSQGGSRNEQFF
TRBJ2-1	TRBV29-1	many	-	TGCAGCGTTGGCTACTTCTACAATGAGCAGTTCTTC	CSVGYFYNEQFF
TRBJ2-5	TRBV9	few	-	TGTGCCAGCAGCGTGATAGGGCAAGAGACCCAGTACTTC	CASSVIGQETQYF
TRBJ1-6	TRBV11-1	once	-	TGTGCCAGCAGCTTAGAGGCCATCGCGGTCTTTAGGAGCTCCTATAATTCACCCCTCCACTTT	CASSLEAIAVFRSSYNSPLHF
TRBJ2-7	TRBV2	once	TRBD2	TGTGCCATGGTAAGGCTAGCGGGTTACAATGAGCAGTACTTC	CAMVRLAGYNEQYF
TRBJ2-3	TRBV7-2	-	-	TGTGCCAGCAACGGACAGACAGATACGCAGTATTTT	CASNGQTDTQYF
TRBJ2-1	TRBV11-2	few	TRBD2	TGTGCCAGCAGCCCTACGGTCCTAGCGGGGAGGTACAATGAGCAGTTCTTC	CASSPTVLAGRYNEQFF
TRBJ1-2	TRBV6-2/TRBV6-3	-	-	TGTGCCAGCAGCCGCAGGCGTCGGAAACGATATGGCTACACCTTC	CASSRRRRKRYGYTF
TRBJ2-5	TRBV5-1	-	TRBD2	TGCGCCAGCAAGGTGGGCCTAGCGGGGGGGCCGGAGACCCAGTACTTC	CASKVGLAGGPETQYF
TRBJ2-7	TRBV5-4	-	-	TGTGCCAGCAGCCCATCGTGTGGCAGCTCCTACGAGCAGTACTTC	CASSPSCGSSYEQYF
TRBJ1-6	TRBV7-6	-	-	TGTGCCAGCAGCTCACGGACACAGAATTCACCCCTCCACTTT	CASSSRTQNSPLHF
TRBJ1-5	TRBV25-1	few	-	TGTGCCAGCAGTGGCGGGGGGCCCTATAGCAATCAGCCCCAGCATTTT	CASSGGGPYSNQPQHF
TRBJ2-7	TRBV21-1	-	-	TGTGCCAGCAGCAAATGGACGTCTGCCGGCGAGCAGTACTTC	CASSKWTSAGEQYF
TRBJ1-4	TRBV12-3/TRBV12-4	many	-	TGTGCCAGCAGCCCCCTCGTAGGGGCAACTAATGAAAAACTGTTTTTT	CASSPLVGATNEKLFF
TRBJ1-2	TRBV12-3/TRBV12-4	few	-	TGTGCCAGCAGTTTTAGTCGGGGGGGTGATAACTATGGCTACACCTTC	CASSFSRGGDNYGYTF
TRBJ1-4	TRBV3-1	-	TRBD1	TGTGCCAGCAGCCAAAGGACAGGGAATCTAGGAGGGGAAAAACTGTTTTTT	CASSQRTGNLGGEKLFF
TRBJ1-2	TRBV4-2	many	TRBD1	TGTGCCAGCAGCCAAGCTCGGACAGGGGGCCAGGGCTACACCTTC	CASSQARTGGQGYTF
TRBJ2-2	TRBV4-1	few	-	TGCGCCAGCAGCCAACTTGGGGCAGTAAAGAACACCGGGGAGCTGTTTTTT	CASSQLGAVKNTGELFF
TRBJ2-3	TRBV18	few	-	TGTGCCAGCTCACCACCTGGACTAACTGCGGATACGCAGTATTTT	CASSPPGLTADTQYF
TRBJ1-1	TRBV5-1	few	-	TGCGCCAGCAGCTTCCGCTCCAGGGTAACTGAAGCTTTCTTT	CASSFRSRVTEAFF
TRBJ2-3	TRBV7-2	few	TRBD2	TGTGCCAGCAGACAAAACGGGGGGTACGGTAATACGCAGTATTTT	CASRQNGGYGNTQYF
TRBJ2-5	TRBV10-3	-	TRBD2	TGTGCCATCAGTGAATCTAGCGGGAATGAGCAGTACTTC	CAISESSGNEQYF
TRBJ1-2	TRBV6-5	-	-	TGTGCCAGCAGTCCTACCGTCCTGAACTATGGCTACACCTTC	CASSPTVLNYGYTF
TRBJ1-2	TRBV30	few	-	TGTGCCTGGATTAGGGCAGGGCACTATGGCTACACCTTC	CAWIRAGHYGYTF
TRBJ2-2	TRBV20-1	-	TRBD2	TGCAGTGCGTATTCTAGCGGGAGAATCACCGGGGAGCTGTTTTTT	CSAYSSGRITGELFF
TRBJ2-1	TRBV20-1	few	-	TGCAGTGCTAGTGCAACATCAGGCGACCAACCTTTACGTGGGCAGTTCTTC	CSASATSGDQPLRGQFF
TRBJ1-5	TRBV10-3	-	-	TGTGCCTTCACAGGGAATCAGCCCCAGCATTTT	CAFTGNQPQHF
TRBJ2-7	TRBV20-1	few	TRBD2	TGCAGTGCCCTGGGACTAGCGGGAGGCTACGAGCAGTACTTC	CSALGLAGGYEQYF
TRBJ2-7	TRBV10-3	few	TRBD1	TGTGCCATCAGACCCACCGGGACAGGAGCCTACGAGCAGTACTTC	CAIRPTGTGAYEQYF
TRBJ1-2	TRBV30	few	TRBD1	TGTGCCTGGAGTTGGGACAGGGGGGATGGCTACACCTTC	CAWSWDRGDGYTF
TRBJ2-5	TRBV20-1	-	TRBD2	TGCAGTGCTAGCAGGCTAGCGGGGGGGGTCCAAGAGACCCAGTACTTC	CSASRLAGGVQETQYF
TRBJ1-1	TRBV20-1	-	TRBD1	TGCAGTGCTAGAGCTTACACAGGGGGCACTGAAGCTTTCTTT	CSARAYTGGTEAFF
TRBJ2-2	TRBV24-1	-	-	TGTGCCACCAGCACGAACACCCGGGAGCTGTTTTTT	CATSTNTRELFF